A single sample gave rise to the 5 T cell receptor beta chains below, sequenced in a study of T cells in Graves' hyperthyroidism and ophthalmopathy. RNA transcripts served as the template for amplifying TCR beta CDR3 regions. The TCR CDR3 first-round RT-PCR relied on the HTBI primer set. TCRdb reprocessed the multiplex PCR reads with MiXCR, giving one entry per CDR3 protein. The table includes a few hundred thousand distinct CDR3 sequences, 15% to 18% detected once. The sequencing sample was made of blood. The receptors were gathered from a woman between 25 and 40 years old with Graves' hyperthyroidism.

This clonotype appeared once. It may be a read error: a sequence one base away is much more abundant. This chain connects TRBV27 to TRBJ1-1, with D unresolved. CDR3 length: 14 amino acids. V was shortened by 1 base and J by 1 base, with 7 bases between the two germline ends. Germline loops: CDR1 MNHEY, CDR2 SMNVEV (reference sequence). CDR3 in amino acids: CASSLYGTNTEAFF. As DNA, the CDR3 is TGTGCCAGCAGTTTATACGGCACGAACACTGAAGCTTTCTTT.

This clonotype came up a few times. The chain carries TRBV9 and TRBJ2-6; tentative D call: TRBD1 (6 bases). Germline V gene data show CDR1 as SGDLS and CDR2 as YYNGEE. V was pared by 3 bases and J by 2 bases, with 12 bases between. This CDR3 spans 16 amino acids. CDR3 nucleotides: TGTGCCAGCAGCGCCAGGGGAATAACTGGGGCCAACGTCCTGACTTTC. This encodes CASSARGITGANVLTF.

As for this clonotype: A much larger clone is a single base away; this may be a read error. The chain is built from TRBV5-5 and TRBJ2-7; no definite D call. Per germline, CDR1 SGHKS and CDR2 YYEKEE (reference sequence). This CDR3 is 13 amino acids long. In DNA form, the CDR3 reads TGTGCCAGCAGCTTGGACATTTTCTTCGAGAAGTACTTC. Amino acids: CASSLDIFFEKYF.

This clonotype was recorded many times. The junction does not match germline at one end; this may be a read error. This chain uses TRBV7-2 with TRBJ2-1, with 13 bases fitting TRBD2. The V gene's germline CDR1 is SGHTA and CDR2 FQGNSA. There are 16 residues in the CDR3. CDR3 in DNA: TGTGCCACCAGCTTAGTGGGACTAGCGGGAAGCGATGAGCAGTTCTTC. Translating it yields CATSLVGLAGSDEQFF.

The J gene is TRBJ2-7, the V gene TRBV30, with TRBD1 identical over 12 bases. Trimming took 2 bases from V and 7 from J; bases not matched to a gene: 6. The germline V gene encodes CDR1 GTSNPN and CDR2 SVGIG (reference sequence). This CDR3 is built from 14 residues. The CDR3 spells CAWSLGTGGQEQYF. CDR3 nucleotides: TGTGCCTGGAGTTTAGGGACAGGGGGCCAAGAGCAGTACTTC.